What follows are 17 T cell receptor beta chains derived from one specimen sequenced in a study of blood T cell repertoires in COVID-19 (dated by TCRdb to the early 2020s). The library was made by the immunoSEQ multiplex PCR assay. Here the immuneACCESS table is served through TCRdb, limited to in-frame sequences with V and J called. Missing clones are a known gap in these copies; in checked studies unresolved V genes cover under half, and the rest lacks a known reason. This sample comprises 270,000 or so clones, about four fifths of them detected only once. The top ten clones comprise more than 8% of the sample. The sample taken for sequencing was peripheral blood. The receptors come from a woman aged 50 to 60 who had recovered from COVID-19.

The V gene is TRBV2, the J gene TRBJ1-2, with D possibly TRBD1 on 6 matching bases. The CDR3 has 14 residues. The ends were cut back, 6 bases at V and 4 bases at J, with 15 bases in the middle. Germline loops: CDR1 SNHLY, CDR2 FYNNEI. CDR3 amino acids: CASRPTGASYGYTF. In DNA form, the CDR3 reads TGTGCCAGCAGACCGACAGGAGCCTCCTATGGCTACACCTTC.

This clone was picked up a small number of times. The V and J genes are TRBV4-1 and TRBJ1-1; perhaps TRBD1 as D (6 bases). The CDR3 length is 12 residues. Germline V gives CDR1 MGHRA, CDR2 YSYEKL. V lost 3 bases and J lost 7, with 9 bases in between. The CDR3 sequence is CASSQRGNEAFF. Written as DNA, the CDR3 is TGCGCCAGCAGCCAGAGGGGGAATGAAGCTTTCTTT.

The rearrangement uses TRBV29-1 and TRBJ1-1; tentative D call: TRBD1 (6 bases). V was trimmed by 7 bases and J by 1 base, leaving 10 bases between them. The CDR3 is made up of 12 amino acids. Per the germline V gene, CDR1 is SQVTM and CDR2 is ANQGSEA. This CDR3 reads CSADRTNTEAFF. The CDR3 nucleotides read TGCAGCGCCGACAGGACGAACACTGAAGCTTTCTTT.

The V and J genes are TRBV28 and TRBJ2-7, with 7 bases matching TRBD1. The CDR3 is made up of 12 amino acids. The ends lost 7 bases at V and 4 bases at J; junction bases unmatched: 4. Germline CDR1 reads MDHEN; CDR2 reads SYDVKM. CDR3 nucleotides: TGTGCCAGCACCGCGGACAGGTACGAGCAGTACTTC. Its translation: CASTADRYEQYF.

Comment on this clone: At one of its ends the junction is not consistent with the germline gene, which may arise from a read error. The chain couples TRBV27 to TRBJ2-3; TRBD2 matches 10 bases. This CDR3 has 15 amino acids. Germline CDR1 and CDR2: MNHEY and SMNVEV (reference sequence). CDR3 in DNA: TGTGCCAGCAGTCCTCCGGGACTAGCGATGTATACGCAACATTTT. Its protein product is CASSPPGLAMYTQHF.

The CDR3 protein is CASSPPSRGNEQFF. CDR3 DNA sequence: TGTGCCAGCAGCCCACCCTCAAGGGGGAATGAGCAGTTCTTC. V usage is TRBV28 and J usage is TRBJ2-1; a possible D gene is TRBD1 (6 bases). V was clipped by 6 bases and J by 7 bases, with 16 bases between them. This CDR3 has 14 residues. CDR1 and CDR2 from the germline V gene are MDHEN and SYDVKM.

A remark on this clone: At one boundary the junction diverges from the germline segment, which might be a read error. The CDR3 DNA reads as TGTGCCAGCAGTTACGCAGCCGACAGGGTCGAGTTCACCTCCCACTTC. The encoded protein is CASSYAADRVEFTSHF. The rearrangement uses TRBV6-2 or TRBV6-3 and TRBJ2-7; 7 bases line up with TRBD1. The CDR3 consists of 16 residues. Per the germline V gene, CDR1 is MNHEY and CDR2 is SVGEGT.

This chain's CDR3 is CAWSAAGRNKPLHF. The CDR3 DNA reads TGTGCCTGGAGCGCCGCGGGCCGGAATAAGCCCCTCCACTTT. V gene TRBV30 combines with J gene TRBJ1-6, with D hard to call. The V end was cut by 3 bases, the J end by 13 bases, with 19 bases between. The CDR3 contains 14 residues. From germline, CDR1 is GTSNPN and CDR2 SVGIG (reference sequence).

The rearrangement joins TRBV7-9 to TRBJ1-6; 8 bases fit TRBD1. Germline V lookup: CDR1 SEHNR, CDR2 FQNEAQ (reference sequence). J gave up 10 bases and V 0 bases, and 11 bases lay outside the gene matches. CDR3 length equals 17 residues. The CDR3 protein is CASSLARQGAGGSPLHF. The CDR3 DNA reads as TGTGCCAGCAGCTTAGCGCGGCAGGGGGCTGGAGGGTCACCCCTCCACTTT. Using reference TRBV7-9 and TRBJ1-6 for the parts outside the CDR3, the full variable domain is DTGVSQNPRHKITKRGQNVTFRCDPISEHNRLYWYRQTLGQGPEFLTYFQNEAQLEKSRLLSDRFSAERPKGSFSTLEIQRTEQGDSAMYLCASSLARQGAGGSPLHFGNGTRLTVT.

The chain uses TRBV5-1 and TRBJ1-1, with 8 bases identical to TRBD1. Germline assignment: CDR1 SGHRS and CDR2 YFSETQ. The CDR3 is made up of 14 amino acids. V shed 4 bases and J 5 bases; nucleotides not matched to a gene: 7. The CDR3 DNA sequence: TGCGCCAGCAGCGCCCAGGGGGCGGTTACTGAAGCTTTCTTT. The encoded protein is CASSAQGAVTEAFF.

V usage is TRBV5-4 and J usage is TRBJ2-3; D gene unclear. Deletions cut 7 bases from V and 2 bases from J, with 8 bases between. Germline CDR1 reads SGHNT; CDR2 reads YYREEE (reference sequence). CDR3 length: 12 residues. CDR3 DNA sequence: TGTGCCAGCTCCCCTTCCACAGATACGCAGTATTTT. Its translation is CASSPSTDTQYF.

The rearrangement uses TRBV15 and TRBJ2-6; D uncertain. The CDR3 runs 13 residues. Germline V gives CDR1 LNHNV, CDR2 YYDKDF (reference sequence). V lost 1 base and J lost 4, with 2 bases in between. The CDR3 sequence: CATSRAGANVLTF. The CDR3 nucleotides are TGTGCCACCAGCAGAGCAGGGGCCAACGTCCTGACTTTC.

This rearrangement joins TRBV15 to TRBJ2-7; TRBD1 might be the D (5 bases). The length of the CDR3 is 15 residues. Trimming removed 0 bases from V and 9 bases from J, with 18 bases in between. Germline V gene lookup returns CDR1 LNHNV and CDR2 YYDKDF (reference sequence). CDR3 sequence: CATSRDQGHRFRQYF. As DNA, the CDR3 is TGTGCCACCAGCAGAGATCAGGGCCACCGCTTTCGGCAGTACTTC.

The chain employs TRBV5-4 and TRBJ2-3; 11 positions agree with TRBD2. This CDR3 contains 16 residues. CDR1 and CDR2 (germline): SGHNT, YYREEE (reference sequence). Unmatched junction bases numbered 11, after V lost 5 bases and J lost 6 bases. The CDR3 protein is CASSPNSGGAGDTQYF. The CDR3 nucleotides read TGTGCCAGCAGTCCGAATAGCGGGGGGGCCGGTGATACGCAGTATTTT.

The chain couples TRBV18 to TRBJ2-3; maybe TRBD2 (6 bases). The V end lost 5 bases, the J end lost 3 bases, and 15 bases lay between the germline ends. The V gene's germline CDR1 is KGHSH and CDR2 LQKENI. This CDR3 comprises 15 residues. The CDR3 nucleotides are TGTGCCAGCTCAACAACCACCGGGACTACAGATACGCAGTATTTT. This codes for CASSTTTGTTDTQYF. The full variable domain, completed using reference TRBV18 and TRBJ2-3, is NAGVMQNPRHLVRRRGQEARLRCSPMKGHSHVYWYRQLPEEGLKFMVYLQKENIIDESGMPKERFSAEFPKEGPSILRIQQVVRGDSAAYFCASSTTTGTTDTQYFGPGTRLTVL.

The CDR3 reads CASSPSSGDINEQFF. Written as DNA, the CDR3 is TGTGCCAGCAGCCCATCCAGCGGGGATATCAATGAGCAGTTCTTC. V usage is TRBV3-1 (or the pseudogene TRBV3-2) and J usage is TRBJ2-1, with 7 bases fitting TRBD2. V lost 4 bases to trimming and J lost 6 bases; unmatched junction nucleotides: 9. Germline CDR1 reads LGHDT; CDR2 reads YNNKEL (reference sequence). The CDR3 spans 15 residues.

This clone was picked up a small number of times. The J gene is TRBJ2-1, the V gene TRBV7-9; 7 bases map to TRBD2. Germline CDR1 is SEHNR and CDR2 is FQNEAQ (reference sequence). J lost 5 bases, V lost 1 base, and 17 bases had no gene match. The length of the CDR3 is 19 residues. CDR3 sequence reads: CASSLGLGVGREYDNEQFF. The CDR3 bases are TGTGCCAGCAGCTTAGGCCTTGGGGTCGGGCGGGAGTATGACAATGAGCAGTTCTTC.